Below are 5 T cell receptor beta chains sequenced from a single sample in a study of T-cell memory formation after mild COVID-19. TCRdb ran MiXCR on the 5' RACE reads and lists one entry per CDR3 protein. The sample consists of 530,000 or so distinct CDR3 sequences, 15% to 20% of them appearing once. The sequenced sample was PBMCs or a T cell subset sorted from them (not recorded which). Receptors originate from an adult woman who had mild COVID-19 (a few samples of this study predate the infection). Cell type and time point are not known.

This clonotype was picked up many times. The chain couples TRBV7-9 to TRBJ2-7; D might be TRBD1 or TRBD2, each matching 5 bases. V lost 3 bases to trimming and J lost 5 bases, with 8 bases between them. The CDR3 spans 12 residues. CDR1 and CDR2 from the germline V gene are SEHNR and FQNEAQ (reference sequence). The CDR3 DNA is TGTGCCAGCAGCTTTCGAGGGGACGAGCAGTACTTC. It encodes CASSFRGDEQYF.

This clonotype has a count of ten or more. The rearrangement uses TRBV3-1 and TRBJ2-3; D gene unclear. From germline, CDR1 is LGHDT and CDR2 YNNKEL (reference sequence). V lost 0 bases to trimming and J lost 10 bases, with 14 bases between them. CDR3 length equals 14 residues. The CDR3 reads CASSQEGQVSPQYF. Written as DNA, the CDR3 is TGTGCCAGCAGCCAAGAAGGTCAGGTGTCCCCGCAGTATTTT.

This clonotype was picked up a small number of times. This sequence joins TRBV5-1 and TRBJ2-1, with 8 bases that match TRBD1. The CDR3 consists of 16 residues. Per the germline V gene, CDR1 is SGHRS and CDR2 is YFSETQ. Trimming at V came to 0 bases and at J to 5 bases, leaving 7 bases not matched to a gene. As DNA, the CDR3 is TGCGCCAGCAGCTTGGCCTGGACAGGGATGCACAATGAGCAGTTCTTC. Residues: CASSLAWTGMHNEQFF.

V gene TRBV29-1 combines with J gene TRBJ1-5; a possible D gene is TRBD1 (5 bases). The CDR3 is 13 residues long. Germline CDR1 reads SQVTM; CDR2 reads ANQGSEA. Trimming shortened V by 4 bases and J by 4 bases, and 11 bases separated the two germline ends. DNA for the CDR3: TGCAGCGTTGGTCGGGGCATTAATCAGCCCCAGCATTTT. Translated, it gives CSVGRGINQPQHF. Full variable domain (remainder filled in from reference TRBV29-1 and TRBJ1-5): SAVISQKPSRDICQRGTSLTIQCQVDSQVTMMFWYRQQPGQSLTLIATANQGSEATYESGFVIDKFPISRPNLTFSTLTVSNMSPEDSSIYLCSVGRGINQPQHFGDGTRLSIL.

This clonotype appeared a few times. The chain uses TRBV5-1 and TRBJ2-5; 10 bases are a match to TRBD1. The junction had 6 bases not matched to a gene; V was cut back by 4 bases and J by 0 bases. CDR3 length: 16 amino acids. In germline, CDR1 is SGHRS, CDR2 YFSETQ. Here the CDR3 DNA reads TGCGCCAGCAGCCGAGGACAGGGGGGACACCAAGAGACCCAGTACTTC. Its translation is CASSRGQGGHQETQYF.